This entry concerns a single TCR beta chain. Its antigen is as yet unknown. Trimming took 5 bases from V and 6 from J, leaving 20 bases between them. Per germline, CDR1 SGHVS and CDR2 FNYEAQ. This CDR3 has 16 amino acids. The data were taken from a study of T cell responses to AZD1222 COVID-19 vaccine. Whole-study findings and limits: Increases in Spike-specific TCR breadth and depth were seen after two AZD1222 doses.

TCRdb's table, derived via immunoSEQ multiplex PCR, lists solely in-frame clones and lacks some. Among 120,000 or so clones, about 89% were seen once, and the ten largest hold approximately 12%. V gene TRBV7-6 combines with J gene TRBJ2-1, with D possibly matching TRBD2 (6 bases). The starting material was peripheral blood, obtained on day 0 of MenACWY control vaccination. The receptor was isolated from an adult in good health. The CDR3, as DNA: TGTGCCAGCAGCCCAGGTGGGGGACTGGCGGCCAATGAGCAGTTCTTC. Encoded protein: CASSPGGGLAANEQFF.